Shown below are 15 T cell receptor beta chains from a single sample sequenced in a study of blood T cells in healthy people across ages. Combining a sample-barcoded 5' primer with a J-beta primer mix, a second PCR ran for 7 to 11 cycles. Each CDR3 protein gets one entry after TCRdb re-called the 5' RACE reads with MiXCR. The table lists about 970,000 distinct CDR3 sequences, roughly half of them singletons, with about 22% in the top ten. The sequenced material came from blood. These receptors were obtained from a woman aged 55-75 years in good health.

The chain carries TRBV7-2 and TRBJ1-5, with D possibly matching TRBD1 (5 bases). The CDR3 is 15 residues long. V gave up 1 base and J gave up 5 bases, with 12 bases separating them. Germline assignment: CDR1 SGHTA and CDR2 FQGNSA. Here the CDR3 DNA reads TGTGCCAGCAGCTTAGGGAGCAGGGTAGATCAGCCCCAGCATTTT. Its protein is CASSLGSRVDQPQHF.

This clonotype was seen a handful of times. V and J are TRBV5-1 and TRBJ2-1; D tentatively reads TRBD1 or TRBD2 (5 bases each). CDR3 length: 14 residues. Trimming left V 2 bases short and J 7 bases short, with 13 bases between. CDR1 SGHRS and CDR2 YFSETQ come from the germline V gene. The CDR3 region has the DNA TGCGCCAGCAGCTTCCCCGGGGCCCCAAATGAGCAGTTCTTC. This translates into CASSFPGAPNEQFF.

CDR3 DNA: TGTGCCAGCAGCCCATTAGGGGTCTCCTACGAGCAGTACTTC. As protein: CASSPLGVSYEQYF. The genes are TRBV11-1 and TRBJ2-7; D possibly corresponds to TRBD1 (5 bases). This CDR3 comprises 14 residues. V was pared by 5 bases and J by 0 bases, with 11 bases between. CDR1 and CDR2 (germline): SGHAT, FQDESV (reference sequence). Full variable domain (rest looked up from reference TRBV11-1 and TRBJ2-7): EAEVAQSPRYKITEKSQAVAFWCDPISGHATLYWYRQILGQGPELLVQFQDESVVDDSQLPKDRFSAERLKGVDSTLKIQPAELGDSAMYLCASSPLGVSYEQYFGPGTRLTVT.

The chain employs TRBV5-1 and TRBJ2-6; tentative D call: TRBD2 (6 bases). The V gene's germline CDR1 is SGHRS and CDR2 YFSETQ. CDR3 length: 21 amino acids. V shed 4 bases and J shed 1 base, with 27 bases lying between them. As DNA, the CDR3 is TGCGCCAGCAGCGTAGGTGATGGGAGGAGCAGGGTTACGTCTGGGGCCAACGTCCTGACTTTC. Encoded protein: CASSVGDGRSRVTSGANVLTF.

The CDR3 DNA reads as TGCAGTGCTTCGACAGGGCTAAGGCCCCGGGGCGAGCAGTACTTC. As protein: CSASTGLRPRGEQYF. The chain is built from TRBV20-1 and TRBJ2-7, with 7 bases fitting TRBD1. From germline, CDR1 is DFQATT and CDR2 SNEGSKA (reference sequence). V lost 5 bases, J lost 6 bases, and 16 bases stayed unmatched. The CDR3 runs 15 residues.

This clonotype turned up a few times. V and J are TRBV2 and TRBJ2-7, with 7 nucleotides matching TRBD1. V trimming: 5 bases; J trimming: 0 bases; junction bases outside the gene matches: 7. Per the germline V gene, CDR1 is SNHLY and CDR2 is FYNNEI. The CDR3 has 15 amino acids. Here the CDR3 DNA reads TGTGCCAGCAGTAGAACGACAGGGACCTCCTACGAGCAGTACTTC. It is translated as CASSRTTGTSYEQYF. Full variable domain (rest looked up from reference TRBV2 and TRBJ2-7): EPEVTQTPSHQVTQMGQEVILRCVPISNHLYFYWYRQILGQKVEFLVSFYNNEISEKSEIFDDQFSVERPDGSNFTLKIRSTKLEDSAMYFCASSRTTGTSYEQYFGPGTRLTVT.

CDR3 sequence (DNA): TGTGCCAGCAGCGTAACGGGTTCCTCCCGCGAGCAGTACTTC. Encoded protein: CASSVTGSSREQYF. The rearrangement links TRBV5-6 to TRBJ2-7; no clear D. V lost 4 bases, J lost 6 bases, and 17 bases lay in between. Germline V CDR1 and CDR2: SGHDT, YYEEEE. CDR3 length equals 14 residues.

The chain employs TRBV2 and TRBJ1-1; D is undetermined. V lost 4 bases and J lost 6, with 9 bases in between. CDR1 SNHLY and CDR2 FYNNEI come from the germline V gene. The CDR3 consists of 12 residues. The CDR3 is CASSGMGAEAFF. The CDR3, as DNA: TGTGCCAGCAGTGGGATGGGAGCTGAAGCTTTCTTT.

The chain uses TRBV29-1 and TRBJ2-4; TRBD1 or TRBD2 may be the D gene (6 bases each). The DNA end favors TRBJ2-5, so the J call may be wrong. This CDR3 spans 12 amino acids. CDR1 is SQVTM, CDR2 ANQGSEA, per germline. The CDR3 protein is CSVEEGGQTQYF. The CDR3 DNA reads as TGCAGCGTTGAGGAGGGGGGACAGACCCAGTACTTC.

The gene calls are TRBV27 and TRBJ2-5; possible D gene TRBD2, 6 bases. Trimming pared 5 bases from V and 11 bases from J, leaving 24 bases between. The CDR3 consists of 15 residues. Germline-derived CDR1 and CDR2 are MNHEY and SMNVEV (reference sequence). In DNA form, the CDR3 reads TGTGCCAGCAGTCTCCGGGACTTGATGGGGAATGAGCAGTACTTC. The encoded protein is CASSLRDLMGNEQYF.

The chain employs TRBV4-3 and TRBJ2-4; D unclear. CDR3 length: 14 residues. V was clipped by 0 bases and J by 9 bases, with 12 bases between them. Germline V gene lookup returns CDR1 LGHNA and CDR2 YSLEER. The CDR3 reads CASSQEQGLGIQYF. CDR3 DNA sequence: TGCGCCAGCAGCCAAGAACAAGGTTTAGGCATTCAGTACTTC.

CDR3 protein: CATSRTGFDEKLFF. For the CDR3, the DNA is TGTGCCACCAGCAGGACAGGGTTTGACGAAAAACTGTTTTTT. The chain joins TRBV15 to TRBJ1-4; the match to TRBD1 covers 7 bases. The CDR3 consists of 14 residues. Losses at the gene ends were 3 bases for V and 8 bases for J; bases not matched to a gene: 6. CDR1 and CDR2 (germline): LNHNV, YYDKDF (reference sequence).

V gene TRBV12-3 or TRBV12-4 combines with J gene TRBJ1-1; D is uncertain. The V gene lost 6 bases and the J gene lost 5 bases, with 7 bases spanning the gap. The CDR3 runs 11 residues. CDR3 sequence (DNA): TGTGCCAGCAGGCCATTAACTGAAGCTTTCTTT. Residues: CASRPLTEAFF.

The CDR3: CASSHGLYEQYF. The DNA of the CDR3 is TGTGCCAGCAGTCACGGACTTTACGAGCAGTACTTC. The J gene is TRBJ2-7, the V gene TRBV28; tentatively, D is TRBD2 (5 bases). V was shortened by 5 bases and J by 4 bases, with 9 bases between the two germline ends. The CDR3 contains 12 residues. Germline CDR1 reads MDHEN; CDR2 reads SYDVKM.

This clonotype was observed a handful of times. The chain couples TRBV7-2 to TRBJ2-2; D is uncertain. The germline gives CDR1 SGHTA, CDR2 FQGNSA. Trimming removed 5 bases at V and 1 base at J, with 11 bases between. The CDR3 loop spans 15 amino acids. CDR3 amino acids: CASSLEQMNTGELFF. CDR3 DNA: TGTGCCAGCAGCCTCGAACAGATGAACACCGGGGAGCTGTTTTTT.